The rows below give T cell receptor beta chains drawn from one sample of a study of blood T cell repertoires in COVID-19. Clones were sequenced by immunoSEQ multiplex PCR, and TCRdb holds only the in-frame ones, with some missing. The top ten clones hold 20% to 25% of a sample with roughly 88,000 clones, approximately 70% of them seen once. Sequences were obtained from peripheral blood. The receptors were gathered from a woman in her sixties or seventies in a cohort sampled during active or convalescent COVID-19. The CDR3 runs from the conserved cysteine through the conserved F or W.

cdr3_length v_call cdr3_aa
15 TRBV3-1/TRBV3-2 CASSRGQGVTGELFF
16 TRBV19 CASSIQRGGNSYEQYF
15 TRBV2 CASSAKEQPQETQYF
15 TRBV3-1/TRBV3-2 CASSQAGSSGNTIYF
13 TRBV6-5 CASSPPWEYEQYF
15 TRBV6-5 CASRGQGTNTGELFF
13 TRBV6-5 CAPRQGANTEAFF
11 TRBV7-2 CASSLRDTQYF
14 TRBV3-1/TRBV3-2 CASSRTGGGTEAFF
14 TRBV2 CASSDLSRNPSYTF
14 TRBV7-8 CASSLAQRGNTIYF
14 TRBV27 CASSPQGAYQPQHF
13 TRBV19 CASRAGGDLTQYF
18 TRBV7-8 CASSLVVGGGIGLGEQYF
16 TRBV5-1 CASSLVRASGDYEQYF
15 TRBV6-5 CASSYSRQGNQPQHF
15 TRBV2 CASSGAGGAVSGYTF
15 TRBV20-1 CSASDTGIVVAEAFF
16 TRBV6-1 CASSVRPVTSSYEQYF
13 TRBV7-2 CASSLDRQETQYF
14 TRBV5-5 CASSPGQGLETQYF
15 TRBV4-3 CASSQDVRRYNEQFF
12 TRBV6-5 CASSGVWRPQHF
12 TRBV6-5 CATRQGDQPQHF
14 TRBV5-4 CASSLGQGAYEQYF
15 TRBV4-1 CASSRNSATNEKLFF
13 TRBV4-1 CASSRTGYTEAFF
18 TRBV11-2 CASSPGRGQGGTNEKLFF
16 TRBV5-1 CASSLGTGVGNQPQHF
15 TRBV7-2 CASSFQATQVNEQYF
13 TRBV29-1 CSVERGSPDTQYF
14 TRBV11-3 CASSPGGDWGEQFF
15 TRBV6-2/TRBV6-3 CASSYFFGNTGELFF
15 TRBV3-1/TRBV3-2 CASSHTGTVNEKLFF
15 TRBV18 CASSHRLAGLDTQYF
18 TRBV5-6 CASSLALLAGGGTDTQYF
15 TRBV6-6 CASSFGQGGNYEQYF
13 TRBV5-1 CASSSITSNEQFF
16 TRBV11-1 CASSLVRTSGYNEQFF
13 TRBV27 CASSLTPSYEQYF
14 TRBV7-2 CASSFGDRASEQYF
15 TRBV7-8 CASSLGAQGWGGYTF